This entry lists 25 T cell receptor beta chains sequenced from one sample in a study of radiotherapy plus CTLA-4 blockade in lung cancer. This table comes from immunoSEQ multiplex PCR, and its TCRdb copy is limited to in-frame clones, with some not included. The sample carries 50,000 or so clones, roughly 80% recorded once. The source material was peripheral blood, sampled from a patient treated with radiotherapy plus ipilimumab. Receptors originate from a human donor with non-small cell lung cancer who had a partial response to radiotherapy plus ipilimumab.

This CDR3 reads CASSLVGTSGGSTDTQYF. CDR3 bases: TGTGCCAGCAGCTTAGTTGGGACTAGCGGGGGGAGCACAGATACGCAGTATTTT. V usage is TRBV7-2 and J usage is TRBJ2-3; 15 nucleotides match TRBD2. The length of the CDR3 is 18 residues. The V segment lost 1 base and the J segment 0 bases; nucleotides outside the gene matches: 2. Looked up from germline, CDR1 is SGHTA and CDR2 is FQGNSA.

The chain is built from TRBV5-6 and TRBJ2-1, with 13 bases lining up with TRBD2. Germline V gene lookup returns CDR1 SGHDT and CDR2 YYEEEE. J gave up 5 bases and V 0 bases, and 5 bases lay outside the gene matches. This CDR3 is 17 amino acids long. The CDR3 region has the DNA TGTGCCAGCAGCTTGGTACTAGCGGGGGGGCCGGACAATGAGCAGTTCTTC. Translating it yields CASSLVLAGGPDNEQFF.

The V gene is TRBV11-2, the J gene TRBJ2-5, with 7 bases aligning to TRBD1. The V and J ends lost 1 base and 2 bases, in that order; junction bases with no gene match: 10. Looked up from germline, CDR1 is SGHAT and CDR2 is FQNNGV. This CDR3 is built from 17 residues. CDR3 loop: CASSLGLRDSAQETQYF. The DNA of the CDR3 is TGTGCCAGCAGCTTAGGACTTCGGGACAGCGCTCAAGAGACCCAGTACTTC.

The chain employs TRBV6-4 and TRBJ1-5; D gene ambiguous. The V gene's germline CDR1 is MRHNA and CDR2 SNTAGT. Trimming removed 0 bases at V and 7 bases at J, with 7 bases between. The CDR3 spans 13 residues. The CDR3 reads CASSDSTGQPQHF. In DNA form, the CDR3 reads TGTGCCAGCAGTGACTCGACTGGCCAGCCCCAGCATTTT.

This clone was seen a few times. The chain joins TRBV20-1 to TRBJ2-7, with 8 bases matching TRBD1. The V gene's germline CDR1 is DFQATT and CDR2 SNEGSKA (reference sequence). Unmatched junction bases numbered 3, after V lost 5 bases and J lost 6 bases. CDR3 size: 11 residues. This CDR3 reads CSALTGGEQYF. In DNA, the CDR3 is TGCAGTGCTCTTACAGGGGGCGAGCAGTACTTC.

The rearrangement links TRBV9 to TRBJ2-1, with 10 bases lining up with TRBD2. Germline V gene data show CDR1 as SGDLS and CDR2 as YYNGEE. V was pared by 4 bases and J by 3 bases, with 7 bases of the junction left unmatched. The CDR3 covers 16 residues. CDR3 in amino acids: CASSPPSGGDYNEQFF. DNA for the CDR3: TGTGCCAGCAGCCCCCCTAGCGGGGGAGACTACAATGAGCAGTTCTTC.

The CDR3 coding sequence is TGTGCCAGCAGCTTAGTGAGTAACTATGGCTACACCTTC. Translating it yields CASSLVSNYGYTF. The V call is TRBV7-2, the J call TRBJ1-2, with D uncertain. Germline loops: CDR1 SGHTA, CDR2 FQGNSA. Trimming cost V 1 base and J 1 base, with 4 bases left between them. The CDR3 is made up of 13 amino acids.

The V gene is TRBV5-4, the J gene TRBJ2-7; D may be TRBD1 (6 bases). Trimming removed 2 bases at V and 7 bases at J, with 13 bases between. Germline CDR1 and CDR2: SGHNT and YYREEE (reference sequence). The length of the CDR3 is 13 residues. CDR3 in amino acids: CASSLTGKGEQYF. For the CDR3, the DNA is TGTGCCAGCAGCTTAACAGGGAAGGGAGAGCAGTACTTC.

This clone was seen only a few times. The V gene is TRBV5-1, the J gene TRBJ2-7; D is perhaps TRBD1 (6 bases). V lost 0 bases and J 7 bases, leaving 8 bases between the germline ends. Germline lookup yields CDR1 SGHRS and CDR2 YFSETQ. The length of the CDR3 is 12 residues. CDR3 sequence reads: CASSLGGGEQYF. The CDR3 DNA is TGCGCCAGCAGCTTGGGAGGGGGAGAGCAGTACTTC.

The chain links TRBV7-2 to TRBJ1-5; TRBD1 might be the D (6 bases). This CDR3 spans 16 amino acids. V lost 0 bases to trimming and J lost 10 bases, with 19 bases between them. Per the germline V gene, CDR1 is SGHTA and CDR2 is FQGNSA. CDR3 nucleotides: TGTGCCAGCAGCTTAGCGAGGGGTGGAGGGGGGGGTCCCCAGCATTTT. This sequence encodes CASSLARGGGGGPQHF.

This clone is a singleton in its sample. The chain carries TRBV29-1 and TRBJ2-5; perhaps TRBD2 as D (7 bases). CDR1 and CDR2 from the germline V gene are SQVTM and ANQGSEA. V lost 3 bases to trimming and J lost 2 bases, with 13 bases between them. This CDR3 comprises 14 residues. The CDR3 DNA reads TGCAGCGTTGACCGGGGGGCCATGCAAGAGACCCAGTACTTC. Protein: CSVDRGAMQETQYF.

The chain couples TRBV11-2 to TRBJ1-6; perhaps TRBD1 as D (5 bases). Germline V gene sequence: CDR1 SGHAT, CDR2 FQNNGV. The CDR3 extends over 15 amino acids. Trimming took off 5 bases at V and 9 bases at J, with 17 bases between the two ends. The DNA for the CDR3 is TGTGCCAGCAGCCGGGCAGGGCGGCTAGGTTCACCCCTCCACTTT. Its translation is CASSRAGRLGSPLHF.

The chain recombines TRBV7-9 with TRBJ1-5; TRBD1 matches 9 bases. The CDR3 is 16 amino acids. Germline V gene data show CDR1 as SEHNR and CDR2 as FQNEAQ (reference sequence). J was trimmed by 5 bases and V by 5 bases; bases with no gene match: 10. The CDR3 region is CASSRVGQGPYQPQHF. CDR3 in DNA: TGTGCCAGCAGCCGTGTGGGACAGGGCCCCTATCAGCCCCAGCATTTT.

This sequence joins TRBV6-1 and TRBJ1-5; D is undetermined. From germline, CDR1 is MNHNS and CDR2 SASEGT. The CDR3 is made up of 16 amino acids. V was trimmed by 2 bases and J by 0 bases, leaving 11 bases between them. The CDR3 DNA is TGTGCCAGCAGTGAACGGTCAGGCCTTAGCAATCAGCCCCAGCATTTT. It is translated as CASSERSGLSNQPQHF.

The chain employs TRBV11-1 and TRBJ1-1; D remains ambiguous. This CDR3 region has 16 residues. Germline V CDR1 and CDR2: SGHAT, FQDESV (reference sequence). The V gene lost 3 bases and the J gene lost 4 bases, with 18 bases spanning the gap. CDR3 sequence: CASSFRPGYGLTEAFF. The CDR3 nucleotides are TGTGCCAGCAGCTTCCGTCCGGGGTACGGACTCACTGAAGCTTTCTTT.

The rearrangement joins TRBV6-1 to TRBJ1-2; 8 bases are shared with TRBD1. V shed 7 bases, J shed 4 bases, and the junction held 11 bases outside the gene matches. This CDR3 contains 15 residues. Looked up from germline, CDR1 is MNHNS and CDR2 is SASEGT. For the CDR3, the DNA is TGTGCCAGCAACCTGGACGGACAGGGAACCTATGGCTACACCTTC. Its translation: CASNLDGQGTYGYTF.

This CDR3 reads CASSPGTSGALEQYF. The DNA of the CDR3 is TGTGCCAGCAGCCCGGGGACTAGCGGGGCGTTAGAGCAGTACTTC. The V call is TRBV5-4, the J call TRBJ2-7, with 13 nucleotides matching TRBD2. Losses at the gene ends were 4 bases for V and 7 bases for J; bases not matched to a gene: 8. This CDR3 spans 15 amino acids. Germline V gene data show CDR1 as SGHNT and CDR2 as YYREEE (reference sequence).

The table lists this clone with a few counts. The chain links TRBV30 to TRBJ1-1; D gene unclear. The germline V gene has CDR1 GTSNPN and CDR2 SVGIG (reference sequence). The germline V and J ends were trimmed by 4 bases and 5 bases, with 11 bases remaining between them. The CDR3 consists of 12 residues. CDR3 protein: CAWIRDGTEAFF. The CDR3, as DNA: TGTGCCTGGATTCGGGATGGGACTGAAGCTTTCTTT. Together with reference TRBV30 and TRBJ1-1, the CDR3 gives the full variable domain: SQTIHQWPATLVQPVGSPLSLECTVEGTSNPNLYWYRQAAGRGLQLLFYSVGIGQISSEVPQNLSASRPQDRQFILSSKKLLLSDSGFYLCAWIRDGTEAFFGQGTRLTVV.

This clone was seen a single time. This chain links TRBV19 with TRBJ2-7; 7 nucleotides line up with TRBD2. With V trimmed by 5 bases and J by 1 base, 5 bases remained unmatched. This CDR3 contains 14 residues. Germline V gene sequence: CDR1 LNHDA, CDR2 SQIVND (reference sequence). CDR3 in amino acids: CASSQTSRSYEQYF. CDR3 nucleotide sequence: TGTGCCAGTAGTCAGACTAGCCGGTCCTACGAGCAGTACTTC.

V gene TRBV21-1 combines with J gene TRBJ1-2; TRBD1, as called in the table, went unchecked against the DNA. TRBV21-1 is listed as a pseudogene. CDR3 length equals 20 residues. CDR3 sequence reads: CASSKASDRGRRSCYYGYTF. The DNA for the CDR3 is TGTGCCAGCAGCAAAGCCAGCGACAGGGGGCGCAGATCCTGCTACTATGGCTACACCTTC.

In this sample, this clone turned up once. This chain joins TRBV5-1 and TRBJ1-2; no clear D. Trimming pared 1 base from V and 4 bases from J, leaving 14 bases between. Germline CDR1 SGHRS, CDR2 YFSETQ. This CDR3 has 15 amino acids. The CDR3, as DNA: TGCGCCAGCAGCTTGACCCCGGGTCTCTCCTATGGCTACACCTTC. As protein: CASSLTPGLSYGYTF.

V gene TRBV5-1 combines with J gene TRBJ2-2; tentative D call: TRBD2 (5 bases). The V gene's germline CDR1 is SGHRS and CDR2 YFSETQ. Trimming stripped 4 bases from V and 5 bases from J, with 9 bases between. This CDR3 contains 13 residues. CDR3 residues: CASSRTLTGELFF. The CDR3 DNA follows: TGCGCCAGCAGCCGGACTTTAACCGGGGAGCTGTTTTTT.

V is TRBV10-3 and J is TRBJ2-7; TRBD1 matches 7 bases. Germline CDR1 and CDR2: ENHRY and SYGVKD. Losses at the gene ends were 6 bases for V and 0 bases for J; bases not matched to a gene: 11. This CDR3 region has 16 residues. Written as DNA, the CDR3 is TGTGCCATCAGCGGTGAGGGACAGAGACTCTCCTACGAGCAGTACTTC. Protein: CAISGEGQRLSYEQYF.

On this clone itself: One end of the junction does not line up with germline, which may come from a read error. The chain uses TRBV6-5 and TRBJ1-1; 8 nucleotides line up with TRBD1. The CDR3 extends over 12 amino acids. Germline V gene lookup returns CDR1 MNHEY and CDR2 SVGAGI. CDR3 loop: CASSRQGPGFMF. In nucleotides, the CDR3 is TGTGCCAGCAGTCGACAGGGGCCCGGTTTCATGTTT.

The CDR3 here is CASAKGLTNEKLFF. CDR3 coding DNA: TGTGCCAGCGCGAAGGGACTTACGAATGAAAAACTGTTTTTT. The gene calls are TRBV25-1 and TRBJ1-4, with D possibly being TRBD1 (5 bases). V lost 8 bases to trimming and J lost 5 bases, with 15 bases between them. The CDR3 has 14 amino acids. From germline, CDR1 is MGHDK and CDR2 SYGVNS.